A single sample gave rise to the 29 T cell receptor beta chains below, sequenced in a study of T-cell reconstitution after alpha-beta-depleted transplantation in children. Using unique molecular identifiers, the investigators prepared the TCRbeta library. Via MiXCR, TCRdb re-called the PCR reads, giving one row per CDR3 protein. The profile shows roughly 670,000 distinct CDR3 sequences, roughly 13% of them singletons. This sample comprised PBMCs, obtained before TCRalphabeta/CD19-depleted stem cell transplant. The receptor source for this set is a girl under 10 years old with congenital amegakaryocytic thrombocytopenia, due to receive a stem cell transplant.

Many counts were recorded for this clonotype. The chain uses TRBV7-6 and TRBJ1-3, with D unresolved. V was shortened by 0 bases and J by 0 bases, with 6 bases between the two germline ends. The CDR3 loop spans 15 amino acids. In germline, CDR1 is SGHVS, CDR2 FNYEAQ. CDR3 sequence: CASSLALGSGNTIYF. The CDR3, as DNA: TGTGCCAGCAGCTTAGCTCTTGGCTCTGGAAACACCATATATTTT. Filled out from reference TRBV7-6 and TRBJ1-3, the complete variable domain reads GAGVSQSPRYKVTKRGQDVALRCDPISGHVSLYWYRQALGQGPEFLTYFNYEAQQDKSGLPNDRFSAERPEGSISTLTIQRTEQRDSAMYRCASSLALGSGNTIYFGEGSWLTVV.

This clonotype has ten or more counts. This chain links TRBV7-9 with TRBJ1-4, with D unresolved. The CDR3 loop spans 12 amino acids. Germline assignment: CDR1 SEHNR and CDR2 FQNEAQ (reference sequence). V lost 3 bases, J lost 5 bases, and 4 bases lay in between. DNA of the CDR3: TGTGCCAGCAGCTTTAGAAATGAAAAACTGTTTTTT. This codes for CASSFRNEKLFF.

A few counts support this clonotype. The CDR3 DNA follows: TGCGCCAGCAGCCCTCACGGGGGGGACAGGGGGCACGATGAGCAGTTCTTC. Translation: CASSPHGGDRGHDEQFF. V is TRBV4-1 and J is TRBJ2-1; the match to TRBD1 covers 12 bases. The germline gives CDR1 MGHRA, CDR2 YSYEKL. CDR3 length: 17 amino acids. V lost 4 bases, J lost 8 bases, and 12 bases stayed unmatched.

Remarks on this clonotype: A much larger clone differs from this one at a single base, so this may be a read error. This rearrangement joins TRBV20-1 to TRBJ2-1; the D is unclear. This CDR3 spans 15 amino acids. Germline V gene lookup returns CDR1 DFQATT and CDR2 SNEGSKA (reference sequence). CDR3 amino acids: CSAPRTGSSYNQQFF. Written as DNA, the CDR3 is TGCAGTGCACCGAGGACCGGCAGCTCCTACAATCAGCAGTTCTTC.

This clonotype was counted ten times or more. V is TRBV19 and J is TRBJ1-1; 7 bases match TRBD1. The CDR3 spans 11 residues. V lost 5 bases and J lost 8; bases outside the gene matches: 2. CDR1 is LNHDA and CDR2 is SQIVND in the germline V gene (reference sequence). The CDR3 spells CASSRDSEAFF. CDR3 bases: TGTGCCAGTAGTCGGGACAGCGAAGCTTTCTTT.

CDR3 sequence: CASSFSGGPNQPQHF. CDR3 bases: TGCGCCAGCAGCTTCTCGGGGGGCCCAAATCAGCCCCAGCATTTT. The V and J genes are TRBV5-1 and TRBJ1-5; possibly TRBD1 for D (6 bases). The CDR3 length is 15 residues. Germline V CDR1 and CDR2: SGHRS, YFSETQ. V lost 2 bases and J 4 bases, leaving 13 bases between the germline ends.

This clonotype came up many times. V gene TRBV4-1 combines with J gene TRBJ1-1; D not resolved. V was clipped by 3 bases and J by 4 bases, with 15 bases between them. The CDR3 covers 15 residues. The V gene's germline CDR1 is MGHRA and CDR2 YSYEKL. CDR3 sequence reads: CASSHPLLRGTEAFF. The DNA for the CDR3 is TGCGCCAGCAGCCACCCCCTCTTACGGGGCACTGAAGCTTTCTTT.

The DNA for the CDR3 is TGTGCCAGCAGTGGAGCGGGGTTCTCCTACGAGCAGTACTTC. Translated, it gives CASSGAGFSYEQYF. The chain joins TRBV28 to TRBJ2-7, with TRBD2 matching over 7 bases. CDR3 length: 14 residues. Trimming took 5 bases from V and 0 from J; bases not matched to a gene: 4. Germline V CDR1 and CDR2: MDHEN, SYDVKM.

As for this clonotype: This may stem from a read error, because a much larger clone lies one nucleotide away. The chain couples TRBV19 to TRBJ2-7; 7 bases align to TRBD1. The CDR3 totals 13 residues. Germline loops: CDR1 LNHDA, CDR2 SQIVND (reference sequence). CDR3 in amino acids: CASAPTGPYEQSF. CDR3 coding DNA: TGTGCCAGCGCTCCGACAGGGCCCTACGAGCAGTCCTTC.

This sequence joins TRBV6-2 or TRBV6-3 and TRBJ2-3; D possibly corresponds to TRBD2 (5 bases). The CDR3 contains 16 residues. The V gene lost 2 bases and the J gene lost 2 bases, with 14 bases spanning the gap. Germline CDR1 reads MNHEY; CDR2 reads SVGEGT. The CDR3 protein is CASSYMASSYTDTQYF. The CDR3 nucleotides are TGTGCCAGCAGTTACATGGCTAGCTCTTACACAGATACGCAGTATTTT.

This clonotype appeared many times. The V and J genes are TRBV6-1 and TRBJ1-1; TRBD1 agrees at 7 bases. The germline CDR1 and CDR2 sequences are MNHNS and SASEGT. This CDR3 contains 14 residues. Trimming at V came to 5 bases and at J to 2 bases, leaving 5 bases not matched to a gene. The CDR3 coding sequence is TGTGCCAGCAGTCGAGGGGGCGCCAACACTGAAGCTTTCTTT. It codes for CASSRGGANTEAFF.

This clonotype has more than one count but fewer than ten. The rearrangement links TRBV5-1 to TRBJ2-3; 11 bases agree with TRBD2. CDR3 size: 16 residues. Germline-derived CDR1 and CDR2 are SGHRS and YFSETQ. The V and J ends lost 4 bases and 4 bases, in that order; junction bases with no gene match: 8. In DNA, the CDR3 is TGCGCCAGCAGCCAGGTGACTAGCGGGACCCCAGATACGCAGTATTTT. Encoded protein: CASSQVTSGTPDTQYF.

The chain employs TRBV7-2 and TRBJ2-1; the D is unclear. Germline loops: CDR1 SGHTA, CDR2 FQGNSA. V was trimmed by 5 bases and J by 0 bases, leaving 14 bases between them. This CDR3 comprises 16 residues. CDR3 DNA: TGTGCCAGCAGCCCCATGGCTACGAGCTCCTACAATGAGCAGTTCTTC. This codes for CASSPMATSSYNEQFF.

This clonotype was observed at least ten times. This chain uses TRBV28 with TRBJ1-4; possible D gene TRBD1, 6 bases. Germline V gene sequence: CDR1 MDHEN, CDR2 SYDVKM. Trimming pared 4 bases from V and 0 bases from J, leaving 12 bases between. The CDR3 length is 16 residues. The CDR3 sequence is CASSWWQGTTNEKLFF. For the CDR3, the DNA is TGTGCCAGCAGTTGGTGGCAGGGGACAACTAATGAAAAACTGTTTTTT. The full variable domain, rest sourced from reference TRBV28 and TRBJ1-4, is DVKVTQSSRYLVKRTGEKVFLECVQDMDHENMFWYRQDPGLGLRLIYFSYDVKMKEKGDIPEGYSVSREKKERFSLILESASTNQTSMYLCASSWWQGTTNEKLFFGSGTQLSVL.

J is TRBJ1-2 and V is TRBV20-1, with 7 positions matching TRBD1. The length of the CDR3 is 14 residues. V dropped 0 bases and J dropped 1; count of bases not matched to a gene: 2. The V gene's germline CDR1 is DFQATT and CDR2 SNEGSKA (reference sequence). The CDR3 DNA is TGCAGTGCTAGAGAACAGGGGTATAACTATGGCTACACCTTC. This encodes CSAREQGYNYGYTF.

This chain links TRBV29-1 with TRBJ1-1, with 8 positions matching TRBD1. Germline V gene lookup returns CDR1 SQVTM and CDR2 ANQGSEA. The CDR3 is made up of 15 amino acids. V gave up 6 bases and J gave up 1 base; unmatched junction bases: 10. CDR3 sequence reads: CSVARLGQGNTEAFF. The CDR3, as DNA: TGCAGCGTCGCCCGTTTAGGACAGGGGAACACTGAAGCTTTCTTT.

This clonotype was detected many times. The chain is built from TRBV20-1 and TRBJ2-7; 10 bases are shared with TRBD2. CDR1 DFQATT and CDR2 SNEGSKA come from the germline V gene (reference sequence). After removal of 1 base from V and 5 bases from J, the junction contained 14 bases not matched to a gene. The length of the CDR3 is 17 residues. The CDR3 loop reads CSARVTSASGSPHEQYF. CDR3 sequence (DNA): TGCAGTGCTAGAGTTACATCAGCTAGCGGGAGCCCTCACGAGCAGTACTTC.

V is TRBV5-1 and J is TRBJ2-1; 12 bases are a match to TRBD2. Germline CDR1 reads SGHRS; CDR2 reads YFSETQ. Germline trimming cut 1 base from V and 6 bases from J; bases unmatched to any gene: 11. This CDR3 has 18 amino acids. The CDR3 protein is CASSLKLAGGIAGNEQFF. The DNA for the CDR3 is TGCGCCAGCAGCTTGAAACTAGCGGGAGGCATTGCGGGCAATGAGCAGTTCTTC. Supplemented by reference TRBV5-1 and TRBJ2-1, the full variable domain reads KAGVTQTPRYLIKTRGQQVTLSCSPISGHRSVSWYQQTPGQGLQFLFEYFSETQRNKGNFPGRFSGRQFSNSRSEMNVSTLELGDSALYLCASSLKLAGGIAGNEQFFGPGTRLTVL.

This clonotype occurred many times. As DNA, the CDR3 is TGTGCCAGCAGCTTAGGGATTACGCCTTTGAGCATTCAGTACTTC. The encoded protein is CASSLGITPLSIQYF. This chain links TRBV7-8 with TRBJ2-4, with D uncertain. Germline V gene sequence: CDR1 SGHVS, CDR2 FQNEAQ. The CDR3 loop spans 15 amino acids. V lost 1 base and J lost 9, with 16 bases in between.

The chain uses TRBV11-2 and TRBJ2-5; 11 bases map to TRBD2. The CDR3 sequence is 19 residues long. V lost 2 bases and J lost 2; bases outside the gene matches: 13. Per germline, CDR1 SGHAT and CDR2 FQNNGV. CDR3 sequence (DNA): TGTGCCAGCAGCTTAATCCTAGCGGGAGGAGTAGGTGGACAAGAGACCCAGTACTTC. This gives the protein CASSLILAGGVGGQETQYF. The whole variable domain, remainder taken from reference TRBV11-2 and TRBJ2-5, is EAGVAQSPRYKIIEKRQSVAFWCNPISGHATLYWYQQILGQGPKLLIQFQNNGVVDDSQLPKDRFSAERLKGVDSTLKIQPAKLEDSAVYLCASSLILAGGVGGQETQYFGPGTRLLVL.

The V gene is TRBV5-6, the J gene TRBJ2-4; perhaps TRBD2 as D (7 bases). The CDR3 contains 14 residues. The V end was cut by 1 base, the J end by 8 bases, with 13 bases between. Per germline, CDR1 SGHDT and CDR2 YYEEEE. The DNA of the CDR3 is TGTGCCAGCAGCTTGCGGGGGGCGCATGACATTCAGTACTTC. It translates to CASSLRGAHDIQYF.

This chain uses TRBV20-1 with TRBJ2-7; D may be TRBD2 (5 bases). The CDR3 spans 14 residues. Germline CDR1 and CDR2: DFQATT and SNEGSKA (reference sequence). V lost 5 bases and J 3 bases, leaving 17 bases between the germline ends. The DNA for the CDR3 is TGCAGTGCTCCGTCGGGGTTCATCGGCTACGAGCAGTACTTC. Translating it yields CSAPSGFIGYEQYF.

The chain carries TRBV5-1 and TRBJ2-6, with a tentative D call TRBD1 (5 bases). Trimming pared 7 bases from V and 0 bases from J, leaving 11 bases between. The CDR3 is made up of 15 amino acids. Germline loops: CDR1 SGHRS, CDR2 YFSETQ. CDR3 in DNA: TGCGCCAGCGGGGCGGAATTCTCTGGGGCCAACGTCCTGACTTTC. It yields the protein CASGAEFSGANVLTF.

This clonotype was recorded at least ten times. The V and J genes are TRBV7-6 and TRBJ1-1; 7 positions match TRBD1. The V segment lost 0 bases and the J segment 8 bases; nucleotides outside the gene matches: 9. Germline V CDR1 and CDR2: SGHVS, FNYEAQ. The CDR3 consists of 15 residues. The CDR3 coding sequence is TGTGCCAGCAGCTTAGCGAGTAGACAGGGAGGAGAAGCTTTCTTT. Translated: CASSLASRQGGEAFF.

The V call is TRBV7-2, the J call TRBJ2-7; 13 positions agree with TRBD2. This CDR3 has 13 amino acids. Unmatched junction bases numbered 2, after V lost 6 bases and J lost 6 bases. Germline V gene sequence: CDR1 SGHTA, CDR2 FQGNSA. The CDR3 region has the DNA TGTGCCAGCAGACTAGCGGGAGGGGTCGAGCAGTACTTC. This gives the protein CASRLAGGVEQYF. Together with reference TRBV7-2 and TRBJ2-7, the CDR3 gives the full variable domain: GAGVSQSPSNKVTEKGKDVELRCDPISGHTALYWYRQSLGQGLEFLIYFQGNSAPDKSGLPSDRFSAERTGGSVSTLTIQRTQQEDSAVYLCASRLAGGVEQYFGPGTRLTVT.

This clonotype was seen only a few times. CDR3 nucleotides: TGCGCCAGCAGCTTGTCAGCGGGGTTAAACACCGGGGAGCTGTTTTTT. This sequence encodes CASSLSAGLNTGELFF. This chain uses TRBV5-1 with TRBJ2-2, with 7 bases that match TRBD2. After removal of 1 base from V and 2 bases from J, the junction contained 5 bases not matched to a gene. This CDR3 is 16 amino acids long. The germline V gene encodes CDR1 SGHRS and CDR2 YFSETQ.

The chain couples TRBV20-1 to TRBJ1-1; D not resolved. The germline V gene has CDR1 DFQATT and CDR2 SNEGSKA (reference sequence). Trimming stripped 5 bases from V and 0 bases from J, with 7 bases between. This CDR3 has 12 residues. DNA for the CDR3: TGCAGTGCTGGGAGATTGAACACTGAAGCTTTCTTT. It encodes CSAGRLNTEAFF.

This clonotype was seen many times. The CDR3 loop is CAWSDISTGELFF. The DNA of the CDR3 is TGTGCCTGGAGTGATATAAGCACCGGGGAGCTGTTTTTT. V and J are TRBV30 and TRBJ2-2; D gene ambiguous. Deletions cut 1 base from V and 4 bases from J, with 7 bases between. The CDR3 contains 13 residues. From germline, CDR1 is GTSNPN and CDR2 SVGIG (reference sequence).

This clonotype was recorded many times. This chain's CDR3 is CATGGLAGGFTDTQYF. The CDR3 nucleotides are TGTGCCACCGGTGGACTAGCGGGAGGCTTCACAGATACGCAGTATTTT. The gene calls are TRBV15 and TRBJ2-3; 14 bases align to TRBD2. Trimming at V came to 8 bases and at J to 2 bases, leaving 6 bases not matched to a gene. Germline loops: CDR1 LNHNV, CDR2 YYDKDF (reference sequence). The CDR3 loop spans 16 amino acids.